One sample yielded the 8 T cell receptor beta chains listed below, sequenced in a study of shared clonotypes between healthy human individuals. Generated by immunoSEQ multiplex PCR, the TCRdb table keeps only in-frame clones and is missing some. The sample lists some 1,900,000 clones; about 95% were seen once. Naive CD8 cells lacked CD45RO, underwent positive selection for CCR7 and left out terminally differentiated effector memory CD45RA+ cells. Sequenced sample: naive CD8+ T cells sorted from blood. Receptors originate from a man younger than 35 in good health.

This rearrangement joins TRBV7-9 to TRBJ1-4; maybe TRBD1 (5 bases). The germline V gene has CDR1 SEHNR and CDR2 FQNEAQ (reference sequence). V was pared by 4 bases and J by 0 bases, with 12 bases between. The CDR3 runs 16 residues. The CDR3 DNA sequence: TGTGCCAGCAGCTCTCCCGGGGCAGCAACTAATGAAAAACTGTTTTTT. It is translated as CASSSPGAATNEKLFF.

This chain joins TRBV28 and TRBJ1-3; tentative D call: TRBD1 (6 bases). Germline CDR1 is MDHEN and CDR2 is SYDVKM. The V gene lost 4 bases and the J gene lost 4 bases, with 11 bases spanning the gap. The CDR3 is 14 residues long. CDR3 sequence (DNA): TGTGCCAGCAGTTCCCCAGGGGTCGGAAACACCATATATTTT. Amino acid sequence: CASSSPGVGNTIYF.

As regards this clone: The junction shows a germline mismatch at one end, possibly a read error. The CDR3 is CASSLLEGDTGELFF. The CDR3 DNA follows: TGTGCTAGCAGCTTATTGGAAGGAGACACCGGGGAGCTGTTTTTT. This sequence joins TRBV7-7 and TRBJ2-2, with D uncertain. This CDR3 spans 15 amino acids. Per the germline V gene, CDR1 is SSHAT and CDR2 is FNYEAQ (reference sequence).

A word on this clone: Other DNA sequences within the sample encode an identical CDR3. J is TRBJ2-7 and V is TRBV4-1, with D maybe TRBD1 (6 bases). Trimming left V 0 bases short and J 3 bases short, with 12 bases between. CDR3 size: 15 residues. The germline V gene has CDR1 MGHRA and CDR2 YSYEKL. The CDR3 bases are TGCGCCAGCAGCCAAGATTGGAGCAGGGGCTACGAGCAGTACTTC. It specifies CASSQDWSRGYEQYF.

The rearrangement uses TRBV9 and TRBJ1-2, with D unresolved. Trimming stripped 0 bases from V and 0 bases from J, with 9 bases between. Germline lookup yields CDR1 SGDLS and CDR2 YYNGEE. The CDR3 has 15 residues. The CDR3 DNA reads as TGTGCCAGCAGCGTAGATTTGGCAGCTAACTATGGCTACACCTTC. This gives the protein CASSVDLAANYGYTF.

In DNA, the CDR3 is TGCGCCAGCAGCTTACGACTAGCGGGGGAGGAGACCCAGTACTTC. Translating it yields CASSLRLAGEETQYF. The chain combines TRBV5-1 with TRBJ2-5; 12 nucleotides agree with TRBD2. Germline CDR1 SGHRS, CDR2 YFSETQ. V was pared by 2 bases and J by 5 bases, with 4 bases of the junction left unmatched. This CDR3 is 15 amino acids long. The full variable domain, its missing parts supplied by reference TRBV5-1 and TRBJ2-5, is KAGVTQTPRYLIKTRGQQVTLSCSPISGHRSVSWYQQTPGQGLQFLFEYFSETQRNKGNFPGRFSGRQFSNSRSEMNVSTLELGDSALYLCASSLRLAGEETQYFGPGTRLLVL.

The count of this clone is one. The rearrangement links TRBV4-1 to TRBJ2-1, with 8 bases lining up with TRBD1. CDR1 is MGHRA and CDR2 is YSYEKL in the germline V gene. V lost 5 bases and J lost 9; bases outside the gene matches: 3. This CDR3 is built from 12 residues. In DNA, the CDR3 is TGCGCCAGCAGCAGCACAGGGGGTGAGCAGTTCTTC. Translation gives CASSSTGGEQFF.

J is TRBJ1-1 and V is TRBV6-6; D is ambiguous. This CDR3 region has 14 residues. Germline CDR1 and CDR2: MNHNY and SVGAGI (reference sequence). Between the trimmed V and J ends, which lost 0 bases and 3 bases, there was a span of 8 bases. The chain's CDR3 is CASSYSAVDTEAFF. CDR3 nucleotide sequence: TGTGCCAGCAGTTACTCGGCGGTTGACACTGAAGCTTTCTTT.